This T cell receptor (beta chain) emerged from a study of blood T cells in healthy people across ages. As regards this clonotype: The junction departs from the called germline gene at one end, perhaps through a read error.

Germline V gene data show CDR1 as LGHDT and CDR2 as YNNKEL (reference sequence). This CDR3 comprises 17 residues. A sample-barcoded 5' primer and a J-beta primer mix were used in a second PCR of roughly 7 to 11 cycles. TCRdb re-called the 5' RACE reads with MiXCR, one entry per CDR3 protein. The top ten clones hold roughly 10% of a sample with approximately 960,000 distinct CDR3 sequences, almost 30% of them seen once. This sample also appeared in a second study, on T cells of mothers and their children.

The chain recombines TRBV3-1 with TRBJ2-1, with a possible D match to TRBD2 (5 bases). This TCR derives from a woman in her thirties or forties in good health. Sequencing used blood. The CDR3 DNA is TGTGCCAGCAGCCAACTGGCGCGGGCATTCTCCTACAATGTGCAGTTCTTC. Encoded protein: CASSQLARAFSYNVQFF.